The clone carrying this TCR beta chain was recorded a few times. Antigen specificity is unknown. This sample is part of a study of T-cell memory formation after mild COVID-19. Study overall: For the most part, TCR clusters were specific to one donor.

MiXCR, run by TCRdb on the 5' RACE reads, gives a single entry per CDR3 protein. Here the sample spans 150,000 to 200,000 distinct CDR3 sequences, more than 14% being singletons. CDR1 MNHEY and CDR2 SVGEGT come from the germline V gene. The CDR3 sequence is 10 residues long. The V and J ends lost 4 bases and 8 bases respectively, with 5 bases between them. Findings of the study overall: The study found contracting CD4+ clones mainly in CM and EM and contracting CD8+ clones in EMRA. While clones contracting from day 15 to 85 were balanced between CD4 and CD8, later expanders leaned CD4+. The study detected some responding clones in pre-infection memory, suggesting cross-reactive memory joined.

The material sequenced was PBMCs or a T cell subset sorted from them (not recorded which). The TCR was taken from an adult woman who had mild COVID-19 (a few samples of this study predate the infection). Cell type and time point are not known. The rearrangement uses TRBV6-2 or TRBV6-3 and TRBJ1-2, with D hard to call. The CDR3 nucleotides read TGTGCCAGCAGTTCGGGCGGCTACACCTTC. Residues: CASSSGGYTF.